Sequencing of this TCR beta chain was carried out in a study of T cells in localized non-small cell lung cancer. Study-level findings and limits: An association was observed between higher blood T cell density and longer overall survival. Out of the top 100 tumor clones, a median about 57 were seen in adjacent lung. Measurement of T cell clonality placed uninvolved adjacent lung highest, above the level in tumor.

Produced via immunoSEQ multiplex PCR; TCRdb's table is partial and in-frame only. The table shows about 39,000 clones, with about four fifths occurring only once. About this clone: Its antigen is not identified.

V was trimmed by 4 bases and J by 3 bases, leaving 10 bases between them. This CDR3 contains 13 residues. Germline V gene data show CDR1 as SGHKS and CDR2 as YYEKEE (reference sequence). The chain has TRBV5-5 and TRBJ1-1, with D perhaps TRBD1 (5 bases). Sequenced material: PBMCs, taken before any cancer treatment. The receptor was derived from a woman between 35 and 70 years old with stage II squamous cell lung carcinoma. The chain's CDR3 is CASSTVRDTEAFF. The CDR3 DNA follows: TGTGCCAGCAGCACGGTCAGGGACACTGAAGCTTTCTTT.